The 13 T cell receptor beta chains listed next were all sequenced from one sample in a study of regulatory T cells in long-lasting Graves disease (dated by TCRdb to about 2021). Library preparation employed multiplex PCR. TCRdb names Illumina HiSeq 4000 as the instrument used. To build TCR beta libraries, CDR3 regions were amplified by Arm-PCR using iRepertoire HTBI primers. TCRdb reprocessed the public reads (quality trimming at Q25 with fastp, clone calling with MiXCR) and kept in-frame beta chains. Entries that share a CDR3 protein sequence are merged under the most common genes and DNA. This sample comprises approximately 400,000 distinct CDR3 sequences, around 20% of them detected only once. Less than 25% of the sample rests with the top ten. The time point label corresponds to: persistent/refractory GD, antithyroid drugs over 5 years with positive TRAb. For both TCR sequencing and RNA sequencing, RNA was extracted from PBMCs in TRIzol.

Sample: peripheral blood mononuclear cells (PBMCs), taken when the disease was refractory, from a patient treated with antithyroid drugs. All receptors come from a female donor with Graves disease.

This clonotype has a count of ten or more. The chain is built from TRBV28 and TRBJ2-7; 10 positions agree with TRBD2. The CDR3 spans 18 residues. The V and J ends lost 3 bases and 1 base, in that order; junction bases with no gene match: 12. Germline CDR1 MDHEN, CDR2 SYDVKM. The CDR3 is CASSFGGISGRGSYEQYF. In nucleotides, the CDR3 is TGTGCCAGCAGTTTCGGGGGAATCAGCGGGAGGGGATCCTACGAGCAGTACTTC.

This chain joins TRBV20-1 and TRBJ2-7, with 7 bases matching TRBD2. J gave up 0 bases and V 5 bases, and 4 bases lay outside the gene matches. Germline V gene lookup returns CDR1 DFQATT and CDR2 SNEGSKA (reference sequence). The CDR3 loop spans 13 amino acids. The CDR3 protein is CSAASGNSYEQYF. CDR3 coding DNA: TGCAGTGCTGCAAGCGGGAACTCCTACGAGCAGTACTTC.

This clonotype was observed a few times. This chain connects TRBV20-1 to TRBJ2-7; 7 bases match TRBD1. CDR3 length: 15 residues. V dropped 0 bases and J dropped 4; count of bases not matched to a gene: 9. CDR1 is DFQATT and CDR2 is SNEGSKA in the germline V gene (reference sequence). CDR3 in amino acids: CSARDSDRASYEQYF. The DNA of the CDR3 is TGCAGTGCTAGAGATTCCGACAGGGCGTCTTACGAGCAGTACTTC.

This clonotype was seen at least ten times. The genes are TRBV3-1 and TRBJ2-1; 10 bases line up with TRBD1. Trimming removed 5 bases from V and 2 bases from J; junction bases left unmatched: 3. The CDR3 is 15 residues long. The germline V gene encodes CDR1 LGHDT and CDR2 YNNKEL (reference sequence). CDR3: CASSLDRGAYNEQFF. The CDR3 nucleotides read TGTGCCAGCAGCTTGGACAGGGGGGCCTACAATGAGCAGTTCTTC.

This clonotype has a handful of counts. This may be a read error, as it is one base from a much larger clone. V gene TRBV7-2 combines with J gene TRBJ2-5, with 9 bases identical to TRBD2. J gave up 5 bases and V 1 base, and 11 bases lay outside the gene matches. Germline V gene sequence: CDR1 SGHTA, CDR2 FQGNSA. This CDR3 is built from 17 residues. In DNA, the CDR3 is TGTGCCAGCAGCTTAGTCGGTGCGGGAGGGCCGGAGGAGACCCAGTACTTC. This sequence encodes CASSLVGAGGPEETQYF. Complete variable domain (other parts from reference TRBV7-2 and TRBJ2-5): GAGVSQSPSNKVTEKGKDVELRCDPISGHTALYWYRQSLGQGLEFLIYFQGNSAPDKSGLPSDRFSAERTGGSVSTLTIQRTQQEDSAVYLCASSLVGAGGPEETQYFGPGTRLLVL.

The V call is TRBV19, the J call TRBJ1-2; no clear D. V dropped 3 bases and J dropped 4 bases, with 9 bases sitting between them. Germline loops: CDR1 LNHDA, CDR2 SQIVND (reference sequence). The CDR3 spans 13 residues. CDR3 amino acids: CASSMVSSYGYTF. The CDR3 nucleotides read TGTGCCAGTAGTATGGTTAGTTCCTATGGCTACACCTTC. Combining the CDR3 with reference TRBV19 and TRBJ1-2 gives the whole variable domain DGGITQSPKYLFRKEGQNVTLSCEQNLNHDAMYWYRQDPGQGLRLIYYSQIVNDFQKGDIAEGYSVSREKKESFPLTVTSAQKNPTAFYLCASSMVSSYGYTFGSGTRLTVV.

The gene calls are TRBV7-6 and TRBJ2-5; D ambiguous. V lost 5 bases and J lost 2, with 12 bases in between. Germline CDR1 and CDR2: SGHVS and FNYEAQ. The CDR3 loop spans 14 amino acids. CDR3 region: CASSQETGQETQYF. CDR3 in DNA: TGTGCCAGCAGCCAGGAGACCGGACAAGAGACCCAGTACTTC.

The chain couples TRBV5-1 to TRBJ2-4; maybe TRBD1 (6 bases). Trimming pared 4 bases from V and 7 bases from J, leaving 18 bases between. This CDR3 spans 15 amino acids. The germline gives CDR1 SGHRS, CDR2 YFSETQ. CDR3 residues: CASSPTGTQLNIQYF. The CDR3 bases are TGCGCCAGCAGCCCAACAGGGACCCAATTGAACATTCAGTACTTC.

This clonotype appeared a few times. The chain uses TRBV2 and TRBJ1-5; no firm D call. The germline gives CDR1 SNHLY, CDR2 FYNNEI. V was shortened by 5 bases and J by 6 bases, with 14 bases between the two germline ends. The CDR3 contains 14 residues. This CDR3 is CASSYLSRSQPQHF. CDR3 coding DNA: TGTGCCAGCAGTTACCTCAGTAGGAGTCAGCCCCAGCATTTT.

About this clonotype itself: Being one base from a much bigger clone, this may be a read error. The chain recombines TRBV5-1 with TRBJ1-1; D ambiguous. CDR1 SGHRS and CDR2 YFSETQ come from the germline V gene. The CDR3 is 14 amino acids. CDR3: CASSLEEPNTETFF. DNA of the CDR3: TGCGCCAGCAGCTTAGAAGAACCGAACACTGAAACTTTCTTT.

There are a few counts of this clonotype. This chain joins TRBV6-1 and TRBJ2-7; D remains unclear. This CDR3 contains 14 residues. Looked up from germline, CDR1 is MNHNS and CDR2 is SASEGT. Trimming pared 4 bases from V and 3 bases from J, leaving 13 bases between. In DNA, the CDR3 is TGTGCCAGCAGTGGCGACTTGACCAACTACGAGCAGTACTTC. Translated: CASSGDLTNYEQYF.

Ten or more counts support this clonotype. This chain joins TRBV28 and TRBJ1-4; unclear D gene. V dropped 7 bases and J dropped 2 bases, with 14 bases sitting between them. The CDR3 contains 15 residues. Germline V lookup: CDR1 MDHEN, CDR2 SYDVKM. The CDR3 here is CASTTAAGTNEKLFF. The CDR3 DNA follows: TGTGCCAGCACTACTGCGGCGGGTACTAATGAAAAACTGTTTTTT.

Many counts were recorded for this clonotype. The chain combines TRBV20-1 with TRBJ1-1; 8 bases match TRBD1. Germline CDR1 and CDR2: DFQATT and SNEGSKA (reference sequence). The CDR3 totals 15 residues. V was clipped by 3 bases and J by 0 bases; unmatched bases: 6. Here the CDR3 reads CSARRQGTMNTEAFF. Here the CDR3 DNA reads TGCAGTGCTAGGAGACAGGGGACGATGAACACTGAAGCTTTCTTT.